Listed below are T cell receptor beta chains from one sample, sequenced in a study of CD8+ T cells in alopecia areata. The table came from immunoSEQ multiplex PCR; TCRdb's copy has only in-frame clones and leaves some out. The data contain about 200,000 clones, approximately 52% of them singletons. Sample: CD4+ T cells sorted from blood, taken at week 0. Receptor source: a human donor with alopecia areata. CDR3s include the opening cysteine and the closing phenylalanine or tryptophan. Some rows have no size entry. The others give once, few or many, or a class for an expanded clone.

TRBJ1-2,TRBV6-6,few,CASSYPPVVRILGYTF
TRBJ2-7,TRBV30,-,CAWSGGYSYEQYF
TRBJ1-1,TRBV2,few,CASSEAFGGTEAFF
TRBJ2-1,TRBV30,-,CAWSGAGARNEQFF
TRBJ1-5,TRBV30,once,CAWSVGVYSNQPQHF
TRBJ2-1,TRBV7-9,-,CASSFGQAGVYEQFF
TRBJ2-1,TRBV5-1,-,CASSRTTSGRGEQFF
TRBJ2-7,TRBV29-1,-,CSVGQGSYEQYF
TRBJ1-4,TRBV7-8,few,CASTRGGVGEKLFF
TRBJ2-5,TRBV9,-,CASSGGVGETQYF
TRBJ2-6,TRBV27,once,CASSHRALNTWAPGANVLTF
TRBJ2-3,TRBV5-1,-,CASSLRPSGPYTSTDTQYF